Below are 7 T cell receptor beta chains sequenced from a single sample in a study of control samples from healthy donors and cancer patients. Sequenced by immunoSEQ multiplex PCR; TCRdb stores in-frame clones only, minus some. The table lists about 100,000 clones, roughly nine tenths of them singletons. What was sequenced was blood. The receptors shown here come from a woman under 30 in good health.

The gene calls are TRBV5-6 and TRBJ1-2, with D unclear. This CDR3 region has 15 residues. Deletions cut 0 bases from V and 4 bases from J, with 13 bases between. CDR1 SGHDT and CDR2 YYEEEE come from the germline V gene. As DNA, the CDR3 is TGTGCCAGCAGCTTGGGGGCAGAAACCTTCTATGGCTACACCTTC. Its protein product is CASSLGAETFYGYTF.

The gene calls are TRBV12-5 and TRBJ1-2, with TRBD1 matching over 8 bases. The CDR3 is 13 residues long. Germline assignment: CDR1 LGHNT and CDR2 FRNRAP. Germline trimming cut 3 bases from V and 5 bases from J; bases unmatched to any gene: 2. CDR3 in DNA: TGTGCTAGTGGTTTAAGGACAGGGTATGGCTACACCTTC. It encodes CASGLRTGYGYTF. The entire variable domain, with the rest obtained from reference TRBV12-5 and TRBJ1-2, is as follows: DARVTQTPRHKVTEMGQEVTMRCQPILGHNTVFWYRQTMMQGLELLAYFRNRAPLDDSGMPKDRFSAEMPDATLATLKIQPSEPRDSAVYFCASGLRTGYGYTFGSGTRLTVV.

This chain connects TRBV25-1 to TRBJ1-1; D remains unclear. This CDR3 has 14 residues. V lost 3 bases to trimming and J lost 7 bases, with 15 bases between them. CDR1 is MGHDK and CDR2 is SYGVNS in the germline V gene. CDR3 protein: CASSDPMDGLEAFF. The CDR3 coding sequence is TGTGCCAGCAGTGACCCCATGGACGGACTTGAAGCTTTCTTT.

This rearrangement joins TRBV9 to TRBJ1-3; 7 bases line up with TRBD1. From germline, CDR1 is SGDLS and CDR2 YYNGEE. The junction had 7 bases not matched to a gene; V was cut back by 3 bases and J by 4 bases. This CDR3 spans 15 amino acids. CDR3 residues: CASSAQTGDGNTIYF. Here the CDR3 DNA reads TGTGCCAGCAGCGCCCAAACAGGGGACGGAAACACCATATATTTT.

This clone was counted a single time. The genes are TRBV9 and TRBJ2-3; 10 bases match TRBD2. CDR3 length: 16 residues. The V and J ends lost 3 bases and 3 bases, in that order; junction bases with no gene match: 7. Germline V gives CDR1 SGDLS, CDR2 YYNGEE. This CDR3 is CASSALAGERTDTQYF. As DNA, the CDR3 is TGTGCCAGCAGCGCCCTAGCGGGAGAGCGGACAGATACGCAGTATTTT.

The chain is built from TRBV29-1 and TRBJ1-1; D not resolved. The CDR3 contains 11 residues. V gave up 3 bases and J gave up 0 bases, with 2 bases separating them. Germline CDR1 SQVTM, CDR2 ANQGSEA. CDR3 in DNA: TGCAGCGTTGAGTTGAACACTGAAGCTTTCTTT. Its translation is CSVELNTEAFF.

This chain connects TRBV11-2 to TRBJ2-5, with D possibly matching TRBD1 (6 bases). Between the trimmed V and J ends, which lost 2 bases and 1 base, there was a span of 14 bases. From germline, CDR1 is SGHAT and CDR2 FQNNGV. The CDR3 spans 16 residues. Here the CDR3 reads CASSLRGGTLQETQYF. The CDR3 DNA is TGTGCCAGCAGCTTACGAGGGGGTACGCTCCAAGAGACCCAGTACTTC.